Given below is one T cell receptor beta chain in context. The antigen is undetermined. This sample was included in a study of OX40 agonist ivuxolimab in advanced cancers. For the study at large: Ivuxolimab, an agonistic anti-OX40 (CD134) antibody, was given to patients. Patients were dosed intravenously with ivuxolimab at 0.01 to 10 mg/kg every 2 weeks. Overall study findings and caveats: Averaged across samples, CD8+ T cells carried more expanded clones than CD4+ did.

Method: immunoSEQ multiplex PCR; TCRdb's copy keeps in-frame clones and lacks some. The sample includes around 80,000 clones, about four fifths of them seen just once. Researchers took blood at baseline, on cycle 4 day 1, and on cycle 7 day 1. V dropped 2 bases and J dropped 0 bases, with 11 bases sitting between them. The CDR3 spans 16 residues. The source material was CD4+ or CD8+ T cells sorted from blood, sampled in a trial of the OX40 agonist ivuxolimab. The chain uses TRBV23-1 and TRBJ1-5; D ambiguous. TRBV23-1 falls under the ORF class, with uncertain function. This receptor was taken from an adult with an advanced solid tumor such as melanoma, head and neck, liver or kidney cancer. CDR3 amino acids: CASSQKYPFSNQPQHF. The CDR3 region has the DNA TGCGCCAGCAGTCAAAAATACCCCTTTAGCAATCAGCCCCAGCATTTT.